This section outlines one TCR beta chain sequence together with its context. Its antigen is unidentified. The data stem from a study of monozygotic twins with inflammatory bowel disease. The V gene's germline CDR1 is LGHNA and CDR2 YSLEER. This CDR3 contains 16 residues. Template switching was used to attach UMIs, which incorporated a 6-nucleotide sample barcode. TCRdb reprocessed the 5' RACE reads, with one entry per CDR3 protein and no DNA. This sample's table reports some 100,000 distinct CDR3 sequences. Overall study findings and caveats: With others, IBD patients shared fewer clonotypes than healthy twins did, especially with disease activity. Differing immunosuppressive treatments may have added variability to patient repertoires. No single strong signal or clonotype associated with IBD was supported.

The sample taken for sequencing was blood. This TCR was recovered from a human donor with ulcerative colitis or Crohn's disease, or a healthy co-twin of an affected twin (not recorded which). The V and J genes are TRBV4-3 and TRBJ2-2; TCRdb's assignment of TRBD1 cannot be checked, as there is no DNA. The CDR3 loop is CASSQDRGINTGELFF.